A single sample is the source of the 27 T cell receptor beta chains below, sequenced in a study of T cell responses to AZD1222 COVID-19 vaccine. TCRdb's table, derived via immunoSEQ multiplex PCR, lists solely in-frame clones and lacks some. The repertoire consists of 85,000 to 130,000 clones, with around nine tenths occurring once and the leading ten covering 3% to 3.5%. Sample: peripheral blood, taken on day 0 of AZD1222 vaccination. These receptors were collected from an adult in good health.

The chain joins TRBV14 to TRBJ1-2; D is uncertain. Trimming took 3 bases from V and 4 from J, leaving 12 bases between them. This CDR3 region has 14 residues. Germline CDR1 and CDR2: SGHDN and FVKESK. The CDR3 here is CASSHLDGGYGYTF. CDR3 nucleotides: TGTGCCAGCAGCCATCTTGACGGAGGCTATGGCTACACCTTC.

This CDR3 is CASSLLKEWNTEAFF. For the CDR3, the DNA is TGTGCCAGCAGTTTGCTAAAGGAATGGAACACTGAAGCTTTCTTT. The chain carries TRBV6-6 and TRBJ1-1; no firm D call. Looked up from germline, CDR1 is MNHNY and CDR2 is SVGAGI (reference sequence). The CDR3 consists of 15 residues. Trimming took off 4 bases at V and 1 base at J, with 13 bases between the two ends.

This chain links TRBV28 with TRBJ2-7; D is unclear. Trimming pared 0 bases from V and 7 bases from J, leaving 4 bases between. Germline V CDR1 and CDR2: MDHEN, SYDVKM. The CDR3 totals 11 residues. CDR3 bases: TGTGCCAGCAGTTTATGGGATGAGCAGTACTTC. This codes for CASSLWDEQYF.

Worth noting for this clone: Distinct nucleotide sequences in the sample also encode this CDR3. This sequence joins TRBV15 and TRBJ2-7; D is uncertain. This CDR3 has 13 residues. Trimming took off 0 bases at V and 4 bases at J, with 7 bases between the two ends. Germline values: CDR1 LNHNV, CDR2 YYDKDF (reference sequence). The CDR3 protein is CATSRDRSYEQYF. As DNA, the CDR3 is TGTGCCACCAGCAGAGATCGATCGTACGAGCAGTACTTC.

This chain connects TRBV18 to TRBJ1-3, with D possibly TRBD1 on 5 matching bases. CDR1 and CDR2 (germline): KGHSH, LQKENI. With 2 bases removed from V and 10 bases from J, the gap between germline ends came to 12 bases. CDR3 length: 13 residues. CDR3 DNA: TGTGCCAGCTCACCAGTGGCCGAGGGGACCATATATTTT. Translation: CASSPVAEGTIYF.

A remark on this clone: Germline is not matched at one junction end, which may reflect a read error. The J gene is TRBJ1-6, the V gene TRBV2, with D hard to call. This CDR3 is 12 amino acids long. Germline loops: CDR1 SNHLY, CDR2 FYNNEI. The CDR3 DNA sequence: TGTGCCGGCAGTCGGGTGAATTCACCCCTCCACTTT. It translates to CAGSRVNSPLHF.

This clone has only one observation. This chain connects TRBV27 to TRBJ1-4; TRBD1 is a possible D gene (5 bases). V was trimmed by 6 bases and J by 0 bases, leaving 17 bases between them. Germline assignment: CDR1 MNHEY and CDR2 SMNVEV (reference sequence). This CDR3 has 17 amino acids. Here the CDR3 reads CASRYGTAYPTNEKLFF. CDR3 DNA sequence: TGTGCCAGCAGATACGGGACCGCATATCCAACTAATGAAAAACTGTTTTTT.

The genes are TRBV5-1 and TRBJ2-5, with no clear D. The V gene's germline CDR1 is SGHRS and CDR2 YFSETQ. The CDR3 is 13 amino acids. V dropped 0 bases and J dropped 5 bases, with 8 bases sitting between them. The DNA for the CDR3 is TGCGCCAGCAGCTTGGAAGGTCACGAGACCCAGTACTTC. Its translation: CASSLEGHETQYF.

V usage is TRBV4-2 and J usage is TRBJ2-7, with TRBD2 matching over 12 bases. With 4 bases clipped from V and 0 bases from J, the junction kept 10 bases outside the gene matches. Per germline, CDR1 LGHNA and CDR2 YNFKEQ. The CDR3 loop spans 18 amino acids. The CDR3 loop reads CASSRSGTSGSSSYEQYF. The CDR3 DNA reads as TGTGCCAGCAGCCGTAGCGGGACTAGCGGGTCGAGCTCCTACGAGCAGTACTTC.

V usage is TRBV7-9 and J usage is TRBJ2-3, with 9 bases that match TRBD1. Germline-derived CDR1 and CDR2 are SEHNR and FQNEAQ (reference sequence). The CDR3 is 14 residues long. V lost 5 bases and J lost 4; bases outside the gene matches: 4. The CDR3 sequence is CASSATGGPDTQYF. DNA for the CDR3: TGTGCCAGCAGCGCAACAGGGGGCCCAGATACGCAGTATTTT.

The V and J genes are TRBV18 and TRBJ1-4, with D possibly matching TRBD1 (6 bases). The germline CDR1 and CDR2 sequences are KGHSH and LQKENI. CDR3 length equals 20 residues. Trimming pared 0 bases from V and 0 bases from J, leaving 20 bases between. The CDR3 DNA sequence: TGTGCCAGCTCACCACCAAGCGGCAGGGGACGATGGTCAACTAATGAAAAACTGTTTTTT. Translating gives CASSPPSGRGRWSTNEKLFF.

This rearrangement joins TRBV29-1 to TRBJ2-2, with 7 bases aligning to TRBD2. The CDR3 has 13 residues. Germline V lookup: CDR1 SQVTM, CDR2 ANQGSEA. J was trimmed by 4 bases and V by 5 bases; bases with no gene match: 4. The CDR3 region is CSVYREGTGELFF. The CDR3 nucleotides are TGCAGCGTTTATAGGGAGGGCACCGGGGAGCTGTTTTTT.

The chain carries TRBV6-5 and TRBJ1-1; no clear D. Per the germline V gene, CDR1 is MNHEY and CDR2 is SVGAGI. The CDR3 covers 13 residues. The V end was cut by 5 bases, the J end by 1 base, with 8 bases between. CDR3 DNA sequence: TGTGCCAGCAGTATTGGACCGAACACTGAAGCTTTCTTT. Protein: CASSIGPNTEAFF.

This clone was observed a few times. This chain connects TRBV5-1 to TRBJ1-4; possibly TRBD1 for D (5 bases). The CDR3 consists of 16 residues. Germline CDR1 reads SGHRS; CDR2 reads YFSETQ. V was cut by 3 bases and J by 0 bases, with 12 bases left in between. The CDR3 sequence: CASSSGETATNEKLFF. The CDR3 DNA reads TGCGCCAGCAGCTCCGGAGAGACAGCAACTAATGAAAAACTGTTTTTT.

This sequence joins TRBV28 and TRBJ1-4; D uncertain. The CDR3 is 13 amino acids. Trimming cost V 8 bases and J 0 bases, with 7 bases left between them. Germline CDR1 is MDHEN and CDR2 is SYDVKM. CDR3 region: CASLRATNEKLFF. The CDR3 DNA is TGTGCCAGCCTAAGGGCAACTAATGAAAAACTGTTTTTT. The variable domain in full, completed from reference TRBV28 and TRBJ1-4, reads DVKVTQSSRYLVKRTGEKVFLECVQDMDHENMFWYRQDPGLGLRLIYFSYDVKMKEKGDIPEGYSVSREKKERFSLILESASTNQTSMYLCASLRATNEKLFFGSGTQLSVL.

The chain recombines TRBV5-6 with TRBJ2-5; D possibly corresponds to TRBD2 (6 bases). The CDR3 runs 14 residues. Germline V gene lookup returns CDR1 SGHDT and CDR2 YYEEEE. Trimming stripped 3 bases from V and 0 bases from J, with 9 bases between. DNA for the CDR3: TGTGCCAGCAGCTGGGAGGACTACCAAGAGACCCAGTACTTC. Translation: CASSWEDYQETQYF.

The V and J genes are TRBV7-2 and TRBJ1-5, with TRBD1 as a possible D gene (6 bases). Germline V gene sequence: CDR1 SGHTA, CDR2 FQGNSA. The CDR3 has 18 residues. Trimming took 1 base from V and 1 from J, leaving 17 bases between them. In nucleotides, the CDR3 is TGTGCCAGCAGCTTAGAGCCCCGGGGGGCAGGAAGCAATCAGCCCCAGCATTTT. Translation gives CASSLEPRGAGSNQPQHF.

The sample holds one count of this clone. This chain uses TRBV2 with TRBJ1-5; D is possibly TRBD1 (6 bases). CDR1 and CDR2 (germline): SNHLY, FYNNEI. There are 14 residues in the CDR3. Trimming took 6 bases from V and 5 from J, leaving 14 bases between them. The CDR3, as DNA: TGTGCCAGCAGCGAAACGCGACAGGATCAGCCCCAGCATTTT. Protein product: CASSETRQDQPQHF.

CDR3 protein: CASSYEGGSSGNTIYF. The DNA for the CDR3 is TGTGCCAGCAGTTACGAGGGTGGTTCCTCTGGAAACACCATATATTTT. J is TRBJ1-3 and V is TRBV13, with no clear D. The V and J ends lost 6 bases and 0 bases respectively, with 15 bases between them. The CDR3 is 16 residues long. Germline lookup yields CDR1 PRHDT and CDR2 FYEKMQ (reference sequence).

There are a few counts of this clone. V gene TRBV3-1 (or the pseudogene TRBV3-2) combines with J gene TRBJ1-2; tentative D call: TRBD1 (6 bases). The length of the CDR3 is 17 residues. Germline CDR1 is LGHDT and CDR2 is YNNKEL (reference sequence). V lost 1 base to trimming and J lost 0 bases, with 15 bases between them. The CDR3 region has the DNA TGTGCCAGCAGCCAAGGACCTTTTGGGGGCGCTAACTATGGCTACACCTTC. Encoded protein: CASSQGPFGGANYGYTF.

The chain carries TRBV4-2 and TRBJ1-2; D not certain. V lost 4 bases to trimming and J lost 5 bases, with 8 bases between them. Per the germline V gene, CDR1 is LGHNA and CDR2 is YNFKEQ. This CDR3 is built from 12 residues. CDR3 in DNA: TGTGCCAGCAGCCGAGACCGTTATGGCTACACCTTC. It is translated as CASSRDRYGYTF.

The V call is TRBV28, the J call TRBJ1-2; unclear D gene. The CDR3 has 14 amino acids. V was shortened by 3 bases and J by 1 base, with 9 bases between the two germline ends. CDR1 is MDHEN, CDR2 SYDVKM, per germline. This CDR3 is CASSFVPGNYGYTF. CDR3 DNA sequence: TGTGCCAGCAGTTTCGTCCCGGGTAACTATGGCTACACCTTC.

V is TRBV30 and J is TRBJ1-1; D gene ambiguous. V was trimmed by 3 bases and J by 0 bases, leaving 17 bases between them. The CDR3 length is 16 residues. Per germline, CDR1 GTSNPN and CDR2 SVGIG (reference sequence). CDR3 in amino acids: CAWREWVGIMNTEAFF. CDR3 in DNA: TGTGCCTGGAGGGAGTGGGTCGGGATAATGAACACTGAAGCTTTCTTT.

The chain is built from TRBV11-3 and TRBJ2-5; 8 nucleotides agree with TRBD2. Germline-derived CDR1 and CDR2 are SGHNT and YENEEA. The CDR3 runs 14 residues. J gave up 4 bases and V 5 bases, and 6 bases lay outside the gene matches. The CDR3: CASSPGTRPETQYF. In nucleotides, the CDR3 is TGTGCCAGCAGCCCGGGGACTAGACCAGAGACCCAGTACTTC.

This CDR3 is CASSSTGVGNTIYF. CDR3 bases: TGTGCCAGCAGCTCGACAGGGGTTGGAAACACCATATATTTT. This chain links TRBV7-2 with TRBJ1-3; 8 bases map to TRBD1. The CDR3 is 14 amino acids. CDR1 is SGHTA and CDR2 is FQGNSA in the germline V gene. V lost 4 bases and J lost 3; bases outside the gene matches: 2.

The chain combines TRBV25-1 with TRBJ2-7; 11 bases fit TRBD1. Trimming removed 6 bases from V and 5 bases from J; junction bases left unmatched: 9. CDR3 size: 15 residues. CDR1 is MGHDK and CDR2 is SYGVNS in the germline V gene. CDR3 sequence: CASSSTGQGADEQYF. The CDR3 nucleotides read TGTGCCAGCAGCAGCACAGGACAGGGGGCGGACGAGCAGTACTTC.

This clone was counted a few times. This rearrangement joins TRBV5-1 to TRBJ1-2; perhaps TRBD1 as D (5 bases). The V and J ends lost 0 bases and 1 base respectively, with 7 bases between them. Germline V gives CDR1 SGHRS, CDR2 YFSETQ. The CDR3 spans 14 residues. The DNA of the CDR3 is TGCGCCAGCAGCTTGGCCGACAGTAACTATGGCTACACCTTC. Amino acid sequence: CASSLADSNYGYTF.